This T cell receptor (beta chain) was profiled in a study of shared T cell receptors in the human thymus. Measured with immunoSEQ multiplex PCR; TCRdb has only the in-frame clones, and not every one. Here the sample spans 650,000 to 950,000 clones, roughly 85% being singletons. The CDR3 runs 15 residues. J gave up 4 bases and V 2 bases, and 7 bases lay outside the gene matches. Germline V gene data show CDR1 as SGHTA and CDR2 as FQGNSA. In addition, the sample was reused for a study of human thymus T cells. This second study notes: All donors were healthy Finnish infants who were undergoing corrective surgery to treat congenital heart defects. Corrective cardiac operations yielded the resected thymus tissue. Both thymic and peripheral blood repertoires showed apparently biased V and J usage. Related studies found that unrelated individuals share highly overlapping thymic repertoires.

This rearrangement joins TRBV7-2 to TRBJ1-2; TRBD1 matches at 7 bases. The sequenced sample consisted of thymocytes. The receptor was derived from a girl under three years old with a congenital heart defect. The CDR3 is CASSLRQGWGYGYTF. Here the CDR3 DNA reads TGTGCCAGCAGCTTAAGACAGGGATGGGGCTATGGCTACACCTTC.